The clone carrying this TCR beta chain showed up just a few times. Its antigen is as yet unknown. The data belong to a study of shared clonotypes between healthy human individuals. Study overall: A donor's plate count was three for CD4 naive and three for CD4 memory; CD8 naive had two and CD8 memory one. The study, taken as a whole, reports: It was the non-shared clonotypes that had lower generation probabilities than clonotypes shared by all four donors.

V gave up 5 bases and J gave up 1 base; unmatched junction bases: 11. The CDR3 is made up of 18 amino acids. CDR1 and CDR2 (germline): MDHEN, SYDVKM. Samples underwent the assay at deep level. The protocol was immunoSEQ multiplex PCR, while the TCRdb copy is restricted to in-frame clones and leaves out a portion. This sample has hundreds of thousands of clones, with about 73% found just once. V usage is TRBV28 and J usage is TRBJ2-6, with TRBD2 matching over 7 bases. Material: memory CD4+ T cells sorted from blood. Subset in this sample: CD45RA-negative fraction. This TCR was recovered from a man aged 25 to 40 in good health. CDR3 coding DNA: TGTGCCAGCAGTACCCGGCGGGGCGGGAGTTCTGGGGCCAACGTCCTGACTTTC. This sequence encodes CASSTRRGGSSGANVLTF.